A selection of T cell receptor beta chains follows, all from one sample in a study of CD8+ T cells in alopecia areata. Assay used: immunoSEQ multiplex PCR; TCRdb lists only in-frame clones, some missing. The sample gives 110,000 to 150,000 clones, around 49% of which show up once; over 0.75% is in the top ten. The source material was CD4+ T cells sorted from blood, sampled at week 0. The receptors shown here come from a human donor with alopecia areata. Both conserved end residues are part of each CDR3. A D gene is named only where the DNA matches it firmly. Size values are once, few and many counts, or a class for expanded clones, and some rows have none.

abundance	d_gene	v_gene	j_gene	CDR3aa	CDR3nt
NA	NA	TRBV2	TRBJ1-1	CASRQAGGGGNTEAFF	TGTGCCAGCCGCCAAGCGGGGGGCGGGGGAAACACTGAAGCTTTCTTT
once	TRBD2	TRBV7-2	TRBJ2-7	CASSPGTSGSEQYF	TGTGCCAGCAGCCCGGGGACTAGCGGGAGCGAGCAGTACTTC
NA	NA	TRBV29-1	TRBJ1-2	CSVEGQGGGYTF	TGCAGCGTTGAGGGCCAGGGTGGTGGCTACACCTTC
few	NA	TRBV6-5	TRBJ2-7	CASRGPVLSGEQYF	TGTGCCAGCAGGGGCCCTGTTTTGAGCGGCGAGCAGTACTTC
NA	TRBD1	TRBV11-2	TRBJ2-6	CASSLGQGLANVLTF	TGTGCCAGCAGCTTAGGACAGGGCTTGGCCAACGTCCTGACTTTC
few	NA	TRBV30	TRBJ2-6	CAFRRASGANVLTF	TGTGCCTTTCGACGGGCCTCTGGGGCCAACGTCCTGACTTTC
NA	NA	TRBV2	TRBJ2-1	CASSEGRAPEQFF	TGTGCCAGCAGTGAGGGCAGGGCTCCTGAGCAGTTCTTC
NA	NA	TRBV6-5	TRBJ2-2	CASSALTGELFF	TGTGCCAGCAGTGCACTCACCGGGGAGCTGTTTTTT
few	NA	TRBV29-1	TRBJ2-3	CSVADRTDTQYF	TGCAGCGTTGCGGACCGGACAGATACGCAGTATTTT
NA	TRBD1	TRBV4-3	TRBJ1-2	CASSRGTGGDGYGYTF	TGCGCCAGCAGCCGAGGGACAGGGGGCGATGGCTATGGCTACACCTTC
NA	TRBD2	TRBV7-2	TRBJ2-7	CASSPRTSGSYEQYF	TGTGCCAGCAGCCCAAGGACTAGCGGTTCCTACGAGCAGTACTTC
NA	NA	TRBV29-1	TRBJ2-5	CSVGQKETQYF	TGCAGCGTTGGTCAAAAAGAGACCCAGTACTTC
few	NA	TRBV7-2	TRBJ1-5	CASSLPGGDQPQHF	TGTGCCAGCAGCTTACCCGGGGGCGATCAGCCCCAGCATTTT
few	NA	TRBV5-1	TRBJ2-7	CASAGGGSVYEQYF	TGCGCCAGCGCCGGGGGCGGAAGTGTCTACGAGCAGTACTTC
NA	TRBD2	TRBV6-5	TRBJ2-3	CASSKSGSATDTQYF	TGTGCCAGCAGCAAGAGCGGGAGTGCCACAGATACGCAGTATTTT
many	TRBD1	TRBV15	TRBJ1-5	CATSRALRTGGSQPQHF	TGTGCCACCAGCAGAGCCCTTCGGACAGGGGGCTCTCAGCCCCAGCATTTT
few	NA	TRBV7-9	TRBJ2-7	CASSSAVGTRRGEQYF	TGTGCCAGCAGCTCCGCCGTTGGGACTCGGAGGGGCGAGCAGTACTTC
NA	NA	TRBV7-9	TRBJ2-7	CASSLGGEPAYEQYF	TGTGCCAGCAGCTTAGGAGGGGAACCCGCCTACGAGCAGTACTTC
NA	NA	TRBV9	TRBJ2-5	CASSQGGGGPRETQYF	TGTGCCAGCAGCCAAGGTGGGGGAGGCCCCAGAGAGACCCAGTACTTC
many	NA	TRBV19	TRBJ2-7	CASSGTGAYEQYF	TGTGCCAGCAGCGGGACAGGCGCCTACGAGCAGTACTTC
few	TRBD2	TRBV2	TRBJ2-2	CASSGTGGDTGELFF	TGTGCCAGCAGTGGGACGGGAGGGGACACCGGGGAGCTGTTTTTT
NA	NA	TRBV6-5	TRBJ2-3	CASSRGGGDTQYF	TGTGCCAGCAGTAGGGGGGGCGGGGATACGCAGTATTTT
NA	NA	TRBV18	TRBJ2-7	CASSPVQGEYEQYF	TGTGCCAGCTCACCAGTCCAGGGCGAGTACGAGCAGTACTTC
NA	NA	TRBV5-1	TRBJ2-7	CASSLAGTYEQYF	TGCGCCAGCAGCTTGGCGGGCACCTACGAGCAGTACTTC